The table lists the clone carrying this T cell receptor beta chain with many counts. The CDR3 is made up of 15 amino acids. CDR1 is LNHDA, CDR2 SQIVND, per germline (reference sequence). The V and J ends lost 6 bases and 6 bases respectively, with 18 bases between them. The data derive from a study of HIV-infected children after antiretroviral therapy interruption. Treatment given: PENTA 11 planned treatment interruption arm or continuous ART arm. Sorting from thawed PBMCs isolated naive CD4+ CD45RA+ CD45RO- T cells. A 3' RACE protocol on RNA, with unique molecular identifiers, produced the TCR library. TCRdb ran MiXCR on the 3' RACE reads and lists one entry per CDR3 protein. The sample consists of some 38,000 distinct CDR3 sequences, about 6.5% of them appearing once.

The sequences come from CD45RA+ CD4+ T cells from PBMCs, pooled from several time points, collected from a donor given antiretroviral therapy, either interrupted or continuous. Subset reported: naive CD4+ CD45RA+ CD45RO- T cells. This chain uses TRBV19 with TRBJ1-5; tentatively, D is TRBD1 (5 bases). The source of this sequence is a pool of human donors with HIV. The CDR3 DNA reads as TGTGCCAGTAGCCGGGGGACGGATCGGGGTCAGCCCCAGCATTTT. Its protein is CASSRGTDRGQPQHF.